Listed below are T cell receptor beta chains from one sample, sequenced in a study of blood T cell repertoires in COVID-19. Using immunoSEQ multiplex PCR, the repertoire was profiled, and TCRdb retains in-frame clones only, with some absent. The sample consists of 120,000 to 150,000 clones, around 82% of them appearing once. Sequencing used peripheral blood. All receptors derive from a woman aged 50 to 60 with acute or convalescent COVID-19. Each CDR3 is given with its conserved first and last residue. The order of the fields is D gene, J gene, V gene, clone size, CDR3 protein, CDR3 DNA. D genes are given only for firm matches. Where a row states a size, it is once, few, many or the class of an expanded clone; other rows omit it.

NA,TRBJ1-2,TRBV7-9,NA,CASSYETGTHGYTF,TGTGCTAGCAGCTACGAGACAGGAACGCATGGCTACACCTTC
NA,TRBJ2-2,TRBV5-1,NA,CASSLRPGDTGELFF,TGCGCCAGCAGCTTGAGGCCAGGCGACACCGGGGAGCTGTTTTTT
TRBD1,TRBJ1-1,TRBV7-8,NA,CASNPPSEGAAEAFF,TGTGCCAGCAATCCCCCGTCAGAGGGGGCTGCTGAAGCTTTCTTT
TRBD1,TRBJ2-7,TRBV29-1,NA,CSVGRTGSYEQYF,TGCAGCGTCGGAAGGACAGGCTCCTACGAGCAGTACTTC
NA,TRBJ1-3,TRBV29-1,once,CSVSIDFSGNTIYF,TGCAGCGTGTCAATAGATTTCTCTGGAAACACCATATATTTT
NA,TRBJ1-1,TRBV23-1,few,CASKDRENTEAFF,TGCGCCAGCAAGGACAGAGAGAACACTGAAGCTTTCTTT
NA,TRBJ1-3,TRBV18,few,CASSPLAQSITGNTIYF,TGTGCCAGCTCACCACTGGCACAGAGTATTACTGGAAACACCATATATTTT
TRBD2,TRBJ2-1,TRBV11-2,NA,CASSLAGLVGEQFF,TGTGCCAGCAGCTTAGCAGGACTAGTAGGTGAGCAGTTCTTC
NA,TRBJ2-1,TRBV7-2,NA,CASTIGVFNEQFF,TGTGCCAGCACCATAGGGGTTTTCAATGAGCAGTTCTTC
TRBD1,TRBJ2-1,TRBV6-4,NA,CASSVHPGQGSNEQFF,TGTGCCAGCAGTGTCCATCCGGGACAGGGATCCAATGAGCAGTTCTTC
NA,TRBJ1-1,TRBV19,NA,CASSIGALDTEAFF,TGTGCCAGTAGTATAGGGGCTCTCGACACTGAAGCTTTCTTT
TRBD1,TRBJ2-7,TRBV3-1/TRBV3-2,NA,CASSQGVQGAYEQYF,TGTGCCAGCAGCCAAGGAGTACAGGGGGCCTACGAGCAGTACTTC
TRBD2,TRBJ2-3,TRBV9,NA,CASSQERGAPDTQYF,TGTGCCAGCAGCCAAGAGCGGGGGGCCCCAGATACGCAGTATTTT
TRBD1,TRBJ2-1,TRBV7-7,NA,CASSLGGSDRGFSHEQFF,TGTGCCAGCAGCTTAGGGGGGTCGGACAGGGGCTTTTCCCATGAGCAGTTCTTC
TRBD2,TRBJ2-1,TRBV7-2,NA,CASRTGGPLNEQFF,TGTGCCAGCAGGACGGGGGGGCCACTCAATGAGCAGTTCTTC
NA,TRBJ2-3,TRBV5-5,NA,CASSGDTQYF,TGTGCCAGCTCGGGAGATACGCAGTATTTT
NA,TRBJ1-1,TRBV7-2,NA,CASTPNNRNTEAFF,TGTGCCAGCACCCCCAATAATAGGAACACTGAAGCTTTCTTT
NA,TRBJ2-7,TRBV4-3,NA,CASRQIGGNEQYF,TGCGCCAGCAGGCAAATTGGGGGGAACGAGCAGTACTTC